This TCR beta chain came from a study of blood T cells in healthy people across ages. Study-wide findings and caveats: A greater number of naive CD4+ cells and higher diversity distinguished long-lived donors from aged donors. Diversity estimates drawn from one million T cells were deemed underestimates.

A second PCR, run for about 6 to 12 cycles, used a sample-barcoded 5' primer plus a J-beta primer mix. Each CDR3 protein gets one entry after TCRdb re-called the 5' RACE reads with MiXCR. The sample yields hundreds of thousands of distinct CDR3 sequences, approximately 31% seen once. This clonotype was observed many times. What it binds is not known. CDR1 is SGHVS, CDR2 FQNEAQ, per germline. The CDR3 is 14 amino acids. V lost 3 bases and J lost 2, with 11 bases in between. The chain couples TRBV7-8 to TRBJ2-7, with D uncertain. Input material: blood. This sequence originates from a woman of 80 years or more in good health. DNA for the CDR3: TGTGCCAGCAGCTTGGCGAGAGAGACCTACGAGCAGTACTTC. Protein sequence: CASSLARETYEQYF.